This T cell receptor beta chain was observed in a study of blood T cell repertoires in COVID-19. Study-level information: Samples representing acute and convalescent COVID-19 were sourced from the United States, Italy and Spain. PBMCs, B-cell-depleted T cells, or T cells were the source of the cDNA or gDNA that made up the material.

CDR1 and CDR2 from the germline V gene are DFQATT and SNEGSKA (reference sequence). V lost 3 bases and J lost 0, with 9 bases in between. The CDR3 sequence is 13 residues long. Concerning this clone: Other DNA sequences in this specimen translate into the identical CDR3.

Original handling: Researchers report that nucleated cell counts were estimated from reference gene primer amplification. The method was immunoSEQ multiplex PCR; TCRdb's version includes in-frame clones alone and lacks a portion of them. D and trimming were read from the DNA, whereas the V and J calls and clone size are those reported in that table. Seen here are a few hundred thousand clones, around 85% observed once, and the top ten hold around 7.2%. The sequence derives from a human donor in a cohort sampled during active COVID-19. The rearrangement uses TRBV20-1 and TRBJ2-7; D is unresolved. The sequenced material came from peripheral blood. The CDR3 sequence is CSASRGSSYEQYF. The CDR3 bases are TGCAGTGCTAGTCGCGGAAGCTCCTACGAGCAGTACTTC.